Listed below are T cell receptor beta chains from one sample, sequenced in a study of blood T cell repertoires in COVID-19. Sequenced by immunoSEQ multiplex PCR; TCRdb stores in-frame clones only, minus some. The data hold hundreds of thousands of clones, with roughly nine tenths observed a single time. Sequencing was done on a sample of peripheral blood. These receptors all come from a middle-aged man with acute or convalescent COVID-19. The CDR3 runs from the conserved cysteine through the conserved F or W. A D gene is named only where the DNA matches it firmly. The size field is filled for only some rows; it gives once, few, many or a size class.

.	TRBV15	.	TRBJ1-4	CATTTVGGGFNEKLFF	TGTGCCACCACCACAGTGGGGGGGGGCTTTAATGAAAAACTGTTTTTT
TRBD1	TRBV30	.	TRBJ1-2	CAWSVGQGYTF	TGTGCCTGGAGTGTGGGACAGGGCTACACCTTC
TRBD1	TRBV6-5	.	TRBJ1-1	CASRQGREAFF	TGTGCCAGCAGACAGGGGCGAGAAGCTTTCTTT
.	TRBV25-1	.	TRBJ1-2	CASSPQEAYGYTF	TGTGCCAGCAGTCCCCAAGAGGCCTATGGCTACACCTTC
TRBD2	TRBV4-3	.	TRBJ2-7	CASSQGLAVYEQYF	TGCGCCAGCAGCCAGGGACTAGCGGTATACGAGCAGTACTTC
.	TRBV29-1	.	TRBJ2-5	CAGHHSETQYF	TGCGCGGGGCATCATTCGGAGACCCAGTACTTC
.	TRBV7-9	.	TRBJ1-5	CASSLARVGETNQPQHF	TGTGCCAGCAGCTTAGCGCGAGTAGGGGAAACCAATCAGCCCCAGCATTTT
.	TRBV19	.	TRBJ2-7	CASSPRDNYEQYF	TGTGCCAGTAGCCCCAGGGACAACTACGAGCAGTACTTC
.	TRBV5-4	.	TRBJ2-2	CASSLGRPNTGELFF	TGTGCCAGCAGCTTGGGCAGGCCTAACACCGGGGAGCTGTTTTTT
.	TRBV29-1	once	TRBJ2-3	CSVASRVSTDTQYF	TGCAGCGTTGCCTCCCGCGTGAGCACAGATACGCAGTATTTT
.	TRBV5-1	.	TRBJ2-3	CASSPPATRTTDTQYF	TGCGCCAGCAGTCCCCCGGCGACTAGAACCACAGATACGCAGTATTTT
TRBD1	TRBV11-3	.	TRBJ2-2	CASSGRDSRRVGELFF	TGTGCCAGCAGCGGTAGGGACAGCCGAAGGGTCGGGGAGCTGTTTTTT
TRBD2	TRBV18	.	TRBJ2-3	CASSRLAGGIDTQYF	TGTGCCAGCTCACGACTAGCGGGAGGGATAGATACGCAGTATTTT
.	TRBV16	.	TRBJ1-5	CASSQSGQGDQPQHF	TGTGCCAGCAGCCAATCCGGGCAGGGTGATCAGCCCCAGCATTTT
TRBD2	TRBV5-1	.	TRBJ2-3	CASSLGNSGGTDTQYF	TGCGCCAGCAGCTTGGGAAATAGCGGGGGGACAGATACGCAGTATTTT
TRBD1	TRBV10-2	once	TRBJ2-7	CASSTGTGVGEQYF	TGCGCCAGCAGTACCGGGACAGGGGTTGGGGAGCAGTACTTC
TRBD1	TRBV6-5	.	TRBJ2-2	CASSYGQGVGELFF	TGTGCCAGCAGTTACGGACAGGGAGTAGGGGAGCTGTTTTTT
.	TRBV2	once	TRBJ1-2	CASRPGDPYGYTF	TGTGCCAGCAGGCCAGGGGACCCCTATGGCTACACCTTC
.	TRBV2	.	TRBJ1-5	CASSDSRGAGNQPQHF	TGTGCCAGCAGTGACAGTCGGGGGGCAGGCAATCAGCCCCAGCATTTT
.	TRBV7-8	.	TRBJ2-3	CASSLAWQSSTDTQYF	TGTGCCAGCAGCTTAGCGTGGCAGTCTAGCACAGATACGCAGTATTTT
TRBD1	TRBV5-1	.	TRBJ2-2	CASRSGGAGELFF	TGCGCCAGCAGATCAGGGGGCGCCGGGGAGCTGTTTTTT
.	TRBV16	.	TRBJ1-3	CASSRPGDSGNTIYF	TGTGCCAGCAGCCGGCCCGGGGACTCTGGAAACACCATATATTTT
.	TRBV28	.	TRBJ1-1	CASSLGDLSTEAFF	TGTGCCAGCAGTTTGGGCGATTTGAGCACTGAAGCTTTCTTT
.	TRBV3-1/TRBV3-2	.	TRBJ1-3	CASSQDRGYGNTIYF	TGTGCCAGCAGCCAAGACCGAGGGTACGGAAACACCATATATTTT
.	TRBV28	.	TRBJ1-4	CASRDPSGNEKLFF	TGTGCCAGCAGAGACCCTTCGGGTAATGAAAAACTGTTTTTT
TRBD1	TRBV29-1	once	TRBJ2-7	CSATGGSSYEQYF	TGCAGCGCAACAGGGGGAAGCTCCTACGAGCAGTACTTC
TRBD1	TRBV7-9	.	TRBJ1-1	CASSLRQGATTEAFF	TGTGCCAGCAGCTTAAGACAGGGGGCGACCACTGAAGCTTTCTTT
.	TRBV27	.	TRBJ2-7	CASSTQGRYEQYF	TGTGCCAGCAGTACCCAGGGCCGCTACGAGCAGTACTTC
.	TRBV4-2	.	TRBJ1-6	CASSQDRGAGSPLHF	TGTGCCAGCAGCCAAGATCGCGGGGCAGGGTCACCCCTCCACTTT
TRBD1	TRBV3-1/TRBV3-2	.	TRBJ2-7	CASSQADRGLEQYF	TGTGCCAGCAGCCAAGCCGACAGGGGGCTTGAGCAGTACTTC
TRBD2	TRBV5-4	.	TRBJ2-1	CASSLDSGSRHEQFF	TGTGCCAGCAGCTTGGATAGCGGGAGCAGACATGAGCAGTTCTTC
.	TRBV7-8	.	TRBJ1-1	CASSLATEINTEAFF	TGTGCCAGCAGCTTAGCAACGGAGATAAACACTGAAGCTTTCTTT
TRBD1	TRBV7-2	.	TRBJ1-3	CASSPWDRGQTRSGNTIYF	TGTGCCAGCAGCCCGTGGGACAGGGGCCAAACTCGCTCTGGAAACACCATATATTTT
.	TRBV15	few	TRBJ1-5	CATSRGDGQGINQPQHF	TGTGCCACCAGCAGAGGGGATGGCCAGGGAATCAATCAGCCCCAGCATTTT
.	TRBV10-3	.	TRBJ1-4	CAISGRDDEKLFF	TGTGCCATCAGTGGGAGGGACGATGAAAAACTGTTTTTT
.	TRBV5-8	.	TRBJ2-2	CASSLGYNTGELFF	TGTGCCAGCAGCTTGGGCTACAACACCGGGGAGCTGTTTTTT
.	TRBV11-2	.	TRBJ1-2	CASSLAWQNYGYTF	TGTGCCAGCAGCTTAGCGTGGCAGAACTATGGCTACACCTTC
.	TRBV30	few	TRBJ1-6	CAWIRGTGLSPLHF	TGTGCCTGGATCCGGGGTACAGGGTTGTCACCCCTCCACTTT
TRBD1	TRBV6-5	.	TRBJ1-1	CASSYFDREDTEAFF	TGTGCCAGCAGTTACTTCGACAGGGAGGACACTGAAGCTTTCTTT
.	TRBV5-5	.	TRBJ2-7	CASIPQGNYEQYF	TGTGCCAGCATCCCGCAGGGAAACTACGAGCAGTACTTC
.	TRBV7-3	.	TRBJ2-2	CASSLIAQGYGELFF	TGTGCCAGCAGCTTAATAGCACAGGGTTATGGGGAGCTGTTTTTT
TRBD1	TRBV9	once	TRBJ2-2	CASSYGRGRRTGELFF	TGTGCCAGCAGCTACGGCAGGGGGCGTCGGACCGGGGAGCTGTTTTTT
.	TRBV5-1	.	TRBJ1-1	CASSSENVNTEAFF	TGCGCCAGCAGCTCAGAAAACGTGAACACTGAAGCTTTCTTT
.	TRBV5-1	.	TRBJ2-5	CASSPRQIQDETQYF	TGCGCCAGCAGCCCCCGACAGATACAAGACGAGACCCAGTACTTC
TRBD1	TRBV15	.	TRBJ1-4	CATSRDPAGGGEKLFF	TGTGCCACCAGCAGAGATCCCGCAGGGGGCGGTGAAAAACTGTTTTTT
.	TRBV12-5	.	TRBJ2-3	CASGLNPGQPNPTDTQYF	TGTGCTAGTGGTTTGAACCCTGGACAGCCGAATCCCACAGATACGCAGTATTTT
.	TRBV7-9	.	TRBJ1-6	CASSGYRSSYNSPLHF	TGTGCCAGCAGCGGATACAGGAGCTCCTATAATTCACCCCTCCACTTT
.	TRBV5-1	.	TRBJ2-7	CASSFENYEQYF	TGCGCCAGCAGCTTCGAGAACTACGAGCAGTACTTC
TRBD1	TRBV27	.	TRBJ1-2	CASSPDWRGQTSYGYTF	TGTGCCAGCAGTCCCGATTGGAGGGGACAGACAAGTTATGGCTACACCTTC
.	TRBV28	.	TRBJ1-1	CASSPSPTEAFF	TGTGCCAGCAGTCCGAGCCCCACTGAAGCTTTCTTT
TRBD2	TRBV5-1	.	TRBJ2-3	CASSFDFRRLAGSDTQYF	TGCGCCAGCAGCTTTGACTTCCGAAGACTAGCGGGGTCAGATACGCAGTATTTT
TRBD1	TRBV5-1	.	TRBJ2-3	CATTAGTGGPDTQYF	TGCGCCACTACAGCCGGGACAGGGGGTCCAGATACGCAGTATTTT
.	TRBV4-3	.	TRBJ1-2	CASSQDLYIDRGYTF	TGCGCCAGCAGCCAAGATCTGTATATCGATCGGGGCTACACCTTC
TRBD1	TRBV4-2	many	TRBJ1-4	CASSQMGQAEKLFF	TGTGCCAGCAGCCAGATGGGACAGGCTGAAAAACTGTTTTTT
.	TRBV5-6	.	TRBJ1-1	CASSFGQSYTEAFF	TGTGCCAGCAGTTTTGGACAGTCCTACACTGAAGCTTTCTTT